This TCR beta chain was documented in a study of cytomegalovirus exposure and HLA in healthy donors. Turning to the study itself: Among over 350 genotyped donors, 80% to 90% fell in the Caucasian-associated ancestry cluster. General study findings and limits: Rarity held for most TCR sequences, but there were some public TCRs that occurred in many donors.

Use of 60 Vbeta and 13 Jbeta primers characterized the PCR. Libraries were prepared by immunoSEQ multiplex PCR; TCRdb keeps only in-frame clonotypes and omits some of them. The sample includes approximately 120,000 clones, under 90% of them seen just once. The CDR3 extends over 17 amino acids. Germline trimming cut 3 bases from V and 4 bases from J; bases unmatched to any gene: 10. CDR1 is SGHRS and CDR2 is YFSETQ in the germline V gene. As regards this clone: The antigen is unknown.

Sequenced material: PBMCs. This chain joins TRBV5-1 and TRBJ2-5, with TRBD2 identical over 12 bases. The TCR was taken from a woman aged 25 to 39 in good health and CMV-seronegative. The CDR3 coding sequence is TGCGCCAGCAGCTGGGGGAGACTAGCGGGAGAGGTAGAGACCCAGTACTTC. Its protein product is CASSWGRLAGEVETQYF.